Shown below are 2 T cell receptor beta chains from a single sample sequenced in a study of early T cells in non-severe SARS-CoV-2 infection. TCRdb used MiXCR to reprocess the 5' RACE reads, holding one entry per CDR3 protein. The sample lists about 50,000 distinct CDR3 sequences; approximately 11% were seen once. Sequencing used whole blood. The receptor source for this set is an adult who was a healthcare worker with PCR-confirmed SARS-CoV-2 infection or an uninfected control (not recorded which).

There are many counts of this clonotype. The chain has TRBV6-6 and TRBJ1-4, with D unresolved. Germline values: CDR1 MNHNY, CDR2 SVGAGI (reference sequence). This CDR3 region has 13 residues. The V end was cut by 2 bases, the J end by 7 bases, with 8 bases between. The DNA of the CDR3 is TGTGCCAGCAGTTACGGGCTGATTGAAAAACTGTTTTTT. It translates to CASSYGLIEKLFF.

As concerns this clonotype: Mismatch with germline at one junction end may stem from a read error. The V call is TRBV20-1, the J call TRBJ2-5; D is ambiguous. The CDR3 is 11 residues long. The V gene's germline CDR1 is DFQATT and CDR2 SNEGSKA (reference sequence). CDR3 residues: CSARDQLLQDF. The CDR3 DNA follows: TGCAGTGCTAGAGATCAACTGCTCCAGGACTTC.